This TCR beta chain was found in a study of PD-1 blockade in classical Hodgkin lymphoma. The germline CDR1 and CDR2 sequences are MDHEN and SYDVKM. V shed 1 base and J shed 9 bases, with 12 bases lying between them. The CDR3 is 14 residues long. As for time point: cycle 4 day 1 (C4D1), after 6 weeks of nivolumab. Every one of the patients relapsed after autologous stem cell transplantation (brentuximab vedotin exposure was variable). The study's findings and limits: Newly diagnosed patients and complete responders had comparable diversity at baseline.

Sequenced by immunoSEQ multiplex PCR; TCRdb stores in-frame clones only, minus some. The sample has 100,000 or so clones, 85% to 95% seen once. A note on this clone: The antigen is undetermined.

V usage is TRBV28 and J usage is TRBJ1-4, with D maybe TRBD1 (5 bases). This specimen was peripheral blood mononuclear cells (PBMCs), taken before the fourth cycle of nivolumab. This receptor was identified in a human donor with classical Hodgkin lymphoma. CDR3 in DNA: TGTGCCAGCAGTTTATTGGCAGGGCGTAAAAAACTGTTTTTT. Protein sequence: CASSLLAGRKKLFF.